Each of the 6 T cell receptor beta chains below was sequenced from the same sample in a study of blood T cell repertoires in COVID-19. Profiled with immunoSEQ multiplex PCR; TCRdb holds only in-frame clones, not every one. Seen here are under 200,000 clones, around 90% observed once, and the top ten hold 20% to 25%. Sequencing used peripheral blood. The receptor set was obtained from a man in his sixties with active or convalescent COVID-19.

V is TRBV11-2 and J is TRBJ2-3; 13 positions agree with TRBD2. Germline values: CDR1 SGHAT, CDR2 FQNNGV. J was trimmed by 2 bases and V by 5 bases; bases with no gene match: 4. The CDR3 is 16 amino acids. The CDR3 region is CASSGTSGVPTDTQYF. CDR3 coding DNA: TGTGCCAGCAGCGGGACTAGCGGGGTGCCCACAGATACGCAGTATTTT.

The V and J genes are TRBV6-5 and TRBJ1-1; TRBD1 is a possible D gene (6 bases). The CDR3 is 13 residues long. Germline V lookup: CDR1 MNHEY, CDR2 SVGAGI. The ends were cut back, 7 bases at V and 1 base at J, with 10 bases in the middle. The CDR3 DNA sequence: TGTGCCAGCACCATAGGGGGGAACACTGAAGCTTTCTTT. Translation: CASTIGGNTEAFF.

The rearrangement uses TRBV7-8 and TRBJ1-1; TRBD1 agrees at 8 bases. This CDR3 is 14 amino acids long. Trimming removed 5 bases from V and 5 bases from J; junction bases left unmatched: 7. Germline CDR1 is SGHVS and CDR2 is FQNEAQ. The CDR3 sequence is CASSASGGGTEAFF. CDR3 nucleotides: TGTGCCAGCAGCGCCTCAGGGGGCGGAACTGAAGCTTTCTTT.

The J gene is TRBJ1-2, the V gene TRBV5-1, with D maybe TRBD1 (5 bases). With 3 bases removed from V and 4 bases from J, the gap between germline ends came to 10 bases. The CDR3 has 13 amino acids. CDR1 SGHRS and CDR2 YFSETQ come from the germline V gene. This CDR3 is CASSSQGGYGYTF. The CDR3 region has the DNA TGCGCCAGCAGCTCCCAGGGCGGCTATGGCTACACCTTC.

This clone was picked up a small number of times. The chain recombines TRBV5-4 with TRBJ2-2; D unclear. With 2 bases removed from V and 4 bases from J, the gap between germline ends came to 6 bases. CDR3 length: 13 residues. The V gene's germline CDR1 is SGHNT and CDR2 YYREEE (reference sequence). In DNA, the CDR3 is TGTGCCAGCAGCTTAGAACTCACCGGGGAGCTGTTTTTT. Its translation is CASSLELTGELFF. The whole variable domain, remainder taken from reference TRBV5-4 and TRBJ2-2, is ETGVTQSPTHLIKTRGQQVTLRCSSQSGHNTVSWYQQALGQGPQFIFQYYREEENGRGNFPPRFSGLQFPNYSSELNVNALELDDSALYLCASSLELTGELFFGEGSRLTVL.

The genes are TRBV14 and TRBJ1-6; 9 nucleotides match TRBD1. Per germline, CDR1 SGHDN and CDR2 FVKESK. The junction had 3 bases not matched to a gene; V was cut back by 4 bases and J by 5 bases. CDR3 length equals 15 residues. The DNA for the CDR3 is TGTGCCAGCAGCCCGCGACAGGGGGATAATTCACCCCTCCACTTT. Translated: CASSPRQGDNSPLHF.